This T cell receptor beta chain was retrieved from a study of shared clonotypes between healthy human individuals. Study details: Donors were a couple of women and a few men aged 18 to 49.

The ends were cut back, 4 bases at V and 1 base at J, with 14 bases in the middle. Germline loops: CDR1 SGHDT, CDR2 YYEEEE. CDR3 length: 15 amino acids. In the original analysis: Junction-only immunoSEQ sequences carried no quality scores, so filtering differed. The method was immunoSEQ multiplex PCR; TCRdb's version includes in-frame clones alone and lacks a portion of them. The V and J calls and clone size are taken from that table; D and trimming were inferred from the DNA. The table includes roughly 2 million clones, 90% to 96% detected once. The chain carries TRBV5-6 and TRBJ1-2; tentative D call: TRBD1 (6 bases). The sequencing input was naive CD4+ T cells sorted from blood. Subset described: CD45RA+ positively selected. This TCR came from a man younger than 35 in good health. CDR3 in DNA: TGTGCCAGCAGCCCCTTAAGGGGGTTTAACTATGGCTACACCTTC. Its translation: CASSPLRGFNYGYTF.